Below, 7 T cell receptor beta chains from the same sample are listed, as sequenced in a study of cytomegalovirus exposure and HLA in healthy donors. The PCR contained 60 Vbeta and 13 Jbeta primers. Data came from immunoSEQ multiplex PCR; TCRdb stores just in-frame clones and leaves some out. This repertoire shows about 250,000 clones, 65% to 85% found once; its top ten account for about 2.2%. Sample: PBMCs. The source of these receptors is a female donor in good health and CMV-seronegative.

The chain is built from TRBV4-1 and TRBJ2-1, with 14 bases fitting TRBD2. From germline, CDR1 is MGHRA and CDR2 YSYEKL. The CDR3 has 18 residues. Germline trimming cut 0 bases from V and 8 bases from J; bases unmatched to any gene: 9. CDR3 nucleotides: TGCGCCAGCAGCCAAGATGCTGGACTAGCGGGAGGAGGGGATGAGCAGTTCTTC. Its protein is CASSQDAGLAGGGDEQFF.

This rearrangement joins TRBV25-1 to TRBJ2-1; 8 nucleotides align to TRBD2. Unmatched junction bases numbered 22, after V lost 11 bases and J lost 4 bases. The germline V gene encodes CDR1 MGHDK and CDR2 SYGVNS. The CDR3 is 18 residues long. CDR3 nucleotide sequence: TGTGCCGGAGGTCGGGAGGGCGAGGGCCCGATCGGATACAATGAGCAGTTCTTC. Its translation is CAGGREGEGPIGYNEQFF.

The chain's CDR3 is CAWSGGSAPFQETQYF. The DNA for the CDR3 is TGTGCCTGGAGTGGCGGGAGTGCCCCCTTCCAAGAGACCCAGTACTTC. The gene calls are TRBV30 and TRBJ2-5; 7 nucleotides match TRBD2. J gave up 1 base and V 1 base, and 9 bases lay outside the gene matches. CDR1 and CDR2 from the germline V gene are GTSNPN and SVGIG (reference sequence). The CDR3 is made up of 16 amino acids.

The V and J genes are TRBV30 and TRBJ1-4, with a possible D match to TRBD1 (5 bases). CDR1 GTSNPN and CDR2 SVGIG come from the germline V gene (reference sequence). Deletions cut 0 bases from V and 4 bases from J, with 15 bases between. The CDR3 has 16 residues. Written as DNA, the CDR3 is TGTGCCTGGAGTGTAGTTCAGGGATTTGGTAATGAAAAACTGTTTTTT. It codes for CAWSVVQGFGNEKLFF.

This rearrangement joins TRBV18 to TRBJ1-2; 8 positions match TRBD1. The CDR3 consists of 15 residues. Trimming took 0 bases from V and 7 from J; bases not matched to a gene: 7. From germline, CDR1 is KGHSH and CDR2 LQKENI. The CDR3 sequence is CASSPPRTGTGGYTF. The DNA for the CDR3 is TGTGCCAGCTCACCACCTAGGACAGGGACTGGTGGCTACACCTTC.

The chain has TRBV12-2 and TRBJ2-7; the D segment call TRBD2 is taken from the table without a DNA check. TRBV12-2 is listed as a pseudogene. This CDR3 region has 17 residues. As DNA, the CDR3 is TGTGCAAGTCGCCAACGAGGGTTACTAACTACGTTTTCAGTGCAGTACTTC. Amino acid sequence: CASRQRGLLTTFSVQYF.

The chain recombines TRBV10-3 with TRBJ2-2; TRBD2 matches 11 bases. V dropped 6 bases and J dropped 3; count of bases not matched to a gene: 0. Germline lookup yields CDR1 ENHRY and CDR2 SYGVKD. The CDR3 spans 14 residues. DNA for the CDR3: TGTGCCATCAGGGGACTAGCGGACACCGGGGAGCTGTTTTTT. As protein: CAIRGLADTGELFF.